This TCR beta chain is drawn from a study of tumor-infiltrating lymphocytes in primary liver carcinoma. Study-wide background: Samples gave roughly 3.5 to 7.5 million productive TCRbeta reads, similar across tissue types.

The CDR3 sequence is 16 residues long. The germline V and J ends were trimmed by 5 bases and 1 base, with 15 bases remaining between them. The germline gives CDR1 SEHNR, CDR2 FQNEAQ (reference sequence). As for this clonotype: Its antigen is unknown.

Study observations and caveats: The study found tumor-adjacent and tumor-blood pairs overlapped less than tumor region pairs. Blood had a significantly lower top-250-clone fraction than tumors did (p = 0.039).

Alongside blood RNA obtained from unsorted whole blood, germline DNA was also extracted. Chronic HBV infection, untreated so far, was present in the patients. From about 0.5 ug of total RNA, TCR beta-specific cDNA was reverse-transcribed using a constant-region primer. TCR beta libraries came from three nested multiplex PCR rounds using slightly modified ARM-PCR. TRBV1-TRBV30 forward primers paired with a C-beta reverse primer were used in the first two PCR rounds, which ran approximately 10 cycles each. MiXCR, applied by TCRdb to the multiplex PCR reads, yields one record per CDR3 protein. The repertoire has a few hundred thousand distinct CDR3 sequences, roughly three fifths of them found once; the top ten carry approximately 15%.

The chain links TRBV7-9 to TRBJ2-1; weak D call: TRBD2 (7 bases). The receptor was derived from a woman younger than 45 with primary liver carcinoma and hepatitis B virus infection. Sequenced material: peripheral blood. The CDR3 DNA reads TGTGCCAGCAGCCAAGGGGGAGGGCCATCCTACAATGAGCAGTTCTTC. This translates into CASSQGGGPSYNEQFF.